Following are 5 T cell receptor beta chains from one sample sequenced in a study of blood T cells in healthy people across ages. Primers used in a second PCR of about 6 to 11 cycles were a sample-barcoded 5' primer and a J-beta primer mix. TCRdb re-called the 5' RACE reads through MiXCR, storing one row per CDR3 protein. The sample yields about 1 million distinct CDR3 sequences, about 25% seen once. These data were likewise used in another study, on T cells of mothers and their children.

Sequencing input: blood. These receptors were taken from a girl aged 2-15 years in good health.

The chain uses TRBV12-3 or TRBV12-4 and TRBJ1-2; D gene ambiguous. This CDR3 has 12 residues. V lost 5 bases and J lost 6, with 10 bases in between. DNA for the CDR3: TGTGCCAGCAGTGAACCTACACATGGCTACACCTTC. It is translated as CASSEPTHGYTF.

This clonotype was counted only a few times. A read error may produce the germline difference seen at one junction end. This chain uses TRBV20-1 with TRBJ2-7, with 7 positions matching TRBD1. This CDR3 has 13 amino acids. Germline lookup yields CDR1 DFQATT and CDR2 SNEGSKA (reference sequence). CDR3 protein: CSTRSDRDYEQYF. CDR3 DNA: TGCAGTACTAGGTCTGACAGGGACTACGAGCAGTACTTC.

The V call is TRBV27, the J call TRBJ2-7; no reliable D call. This CDR3 spans 13 amino acids. The germline V and J ends were trimmed by 5 bases and 0 bases, with 8 bases remaining between them. The germline V gene encodes CDR1 MNHEY and CDR2 SMNVEV (reference sequence). CDR3 loop: CASSPYSSYEQYF. The CDR3 region has the DNA TGTGCCAGCAGTCCCTATAGCTCCTACGAGCAGTACTTC.

The rearrangement joins TRBV11-3 to TRBJ2-5; D possibly corresponds to TRBD2 (5 bases). The J call may be faulty, since TRBJ2-1 better matches the DNA end. CDR3 length: 14 amino acids. Per the germline V gene, CDR1 is SGHNT and CDR2 is YENEEA. The CDR3 here is CASSLASSPSEQFF. The CDR3 bases are TGTGCCAGCAGCTTAGCTTCTAGCCCCTCGGAGCAGTTCTTC.

The J gene is TRBJ2-1, the V gene TRBV9, with TRBD2 identical over 10 bases. The trim removed 2 bases at V and 5 bases at J, leaving 4 bases unmatched. There are 15 residues in the CDR3. Germline-derived CDR1 and CDR2 are SGDLS and YYNGEE. CDR3 sequence: CASSVLAGENNEQFF. Written as DNA, the CDR3 is TGTGCCAGCAGCGTCCTAGCGGGAGAAAACAATGAGCAGTTCTTC.